This TCR beta chain was captured by sequencing in a study of cytomegalovirus exposure and HLA in healthy donors. Whole-study results and caveats: Analysis was carried out at a later point, and it linked a missense DCLRE1C variant to TCR beta V- and J-gene trimming.

There are a few counts of this clone. The antigen is not known. The CDR3 consists of 14 residues. V dropped 0 bases and J dropped 4; count of bases not matched to a gene: 5. Germline V gene sequence: CDR1 GTSNPN, CDR2 SVGIG (reference sequence). It was with 60 Vbeta and 13 Jbeta primers that the PCR ran. Generated by immunoSEQ multiplex PCR, the TCRdb table keeps only in-frame clones and is missing some. The repertoire holds 85,000 to 100,000 clones, with about four fifths as singletons. The gene calls are TRBV30 and TRBJ1-1; 7 bases are shared with TRBD1. The sequence derives from a human donor in good health. The sequenced material came from PBMCs. The CDR3 nucleotides are TGTGCCTGGAGTGTTACAGGGGTTCGCACTGAAGCTTTCTTT. The encoded protein is CAWSVTGVRTEAFF.